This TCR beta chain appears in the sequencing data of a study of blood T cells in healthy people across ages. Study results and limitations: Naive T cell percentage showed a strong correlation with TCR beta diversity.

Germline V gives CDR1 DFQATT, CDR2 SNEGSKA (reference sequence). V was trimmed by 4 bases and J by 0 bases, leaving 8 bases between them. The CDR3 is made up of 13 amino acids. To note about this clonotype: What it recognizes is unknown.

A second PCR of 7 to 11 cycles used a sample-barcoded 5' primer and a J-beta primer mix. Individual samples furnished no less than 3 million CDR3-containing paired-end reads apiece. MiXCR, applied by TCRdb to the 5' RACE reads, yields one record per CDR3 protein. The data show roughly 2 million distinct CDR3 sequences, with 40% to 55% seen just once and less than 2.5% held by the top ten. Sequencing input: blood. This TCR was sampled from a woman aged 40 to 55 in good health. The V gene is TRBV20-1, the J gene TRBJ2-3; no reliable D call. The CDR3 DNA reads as TGCAGTGCTATGGGTGGTAGCACAGATACGCAGTATTTT. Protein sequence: CSAMGGSTDTQYF.